These 15 T cell receptor beta chains were all obtained from the same sample, sequenced in a study of identical twins. TCRdb recomputed calls from the 5' RACE reads with MiXCR, one row per CDR3 protein. Here the sample spans around 1.7 million distinct CDR3 sequences, around 29% being singletons. The source material was cord blood. Every receptor here comes from a newborn girl in good health.

This clonotype was detected only a few times. The gene calls are TRBV6-2 or TRBV6-3 and TRBJ2-1, with TRBD2 matching 9 bases. Germline V gene data show CDR1 as MNHEY and CDR2 as SVGEGT. The CDR3 has 16 residues. V trimming: 8 bases; J trimming: 7 bases; junction bases outside the gene matches: 15. CDR3 bases: TGTGCCAGCGCCCCCGGGGCGGGAGGGCCCGCGAATGAGCAGTTCTTC. It yields the protein CASAPGAGGPANEQFF.

This clonotype was seen a few times. The CDR3 reads CSASGLNVRGRSGVNEQFF. The DNA for the CDR3 is TGCAGTGCTAGTGGCCTGAATGTCAGGGGACGAAGCGGGGTGAATGAGCAGTTCTTC. This sequence joins TRBV20-1 and TRBJ2-1; D is possibly TRBD2 (7 bases). Trimming shortened V by 3 bases and J by 7 bases, and 31 bases separated the two germline ends. The CDR3 is made up of 19 amino acids. Germline assignment: CDR1 DFQATT and CDR2 SNEGSKA (reference sequence).

Comment on this clonotype: The junction departs from germline at one end; a sequencing error may be responsible. The V gene is TRBV7-9, the J gene TRBJ2-1; either TRBD1 or TRBD2 may supply D (5 bases each). The CDR3 is 20 amino acids. Germline values: CDR1 SEHNR, CDR2 FQNEAQ (reference sequence). CDR3 sequence (DNA): TGTGTCAGCAGCTTAGGGCACGTGGGTGACGGGACCGGTATCGGCAATGAGCAGTTCTTC. Translation: CVSSLGHVGDGTGIGNEQFF.

As for this clonotype: Being one base from a much bigger clone, this may be a read error. The CDR3 region is CAISVPDRVDGYTF. In nucleotides, the CDR3 is TGTGCCATCAGTGTTCCCGACAGGGTAGATGGCTACACCTTC. The chain is built from TRBV10-3 and TRBJ1-2; TRBD1 aligns across 7 bases. Looked up from germline, CDR1 is ENHRY and CDR2 is SYGVKD. This CDR3 has 14 residues. With 4 bases clipped from V and 6 bases from J, the junction kept 8 bases outside the gene matches.

This sequence joins TRBV28 and TRBJ2-4; 8 bases map to TRBD1. The germline V gene encodes CDR1 MDHEN and CDR2 SYDVKM. The CDR3 loop spans 15 amino acids. After removal of 8 bases from V and 3 bases from J, the junction contained 9 bases not matched to a gene. CDR3 amino acids: CASRSPGTGKNIQYF. DNA for the CDR3: TGTGCCAGCCGAAGCCCCGGGACAGGCAAAAACATTCAGTACTTC.

The genes are TRBV11-2 and TRBJ2-7; 13 nucleotides align to TRBD2. Germline V gene sequence: CDR1 SGHAT, CDR2 FQNNGV. Germline trimming cut 5 bases from V and 7 bases from J; bases unmatched to any gene: 17. The CDR3 is 18 residues long. CDR3 amino acids: CASSRTSGSPSSYDEQYF. The CDR3 DNA follows: TGTGCCAGCAGCCGGACTAGCGGGAGCCCTAGCTCCTACGATGAGCAGTACTTC. Full variable domain (rest looked up from reference TRBV11-2 and TRBJ2-7): EAGVAQSPRYKIIEKRQSVAFWCNPISGHATLYWYQQILGQGPKLLIQFQNNGVVDDSQLPKDRFSAERLKGVDSTLKIQPAKLEDSAVYLCASSRTSGSPSSYDEQYFGPGTRLTVT.

The CDR3, as DNA: TGTGCCAGCAGTGAAAGCCCCCGAATCGGGCCCCAGCATTTT. Protein product: CASSESPRIGPQHF. The chain is built from TRBV2 and TRBJ1-5; D gene ambiguous. V gave up 2 bases and J gave up 9 bases, with 14 bases separating them. The CDR3 has 14 amino acids. Germline V lookup: CDR1 SNHLY, CDR2 FYNNEI.

This sequence joins TRBV20-1 and TRBJ2-3, with 11 nucleotides matching TRBD1. Germline V gene sequence: CDR1 DFQATT, CDR2 SNEGSKA (reference sequence). The CDR3 consists of 15 residues. V was pared by 4 bases and J by 3 bases, with 6 bases of the junction left unmatched. The CDR3, as DNA: TGCAGTGCTACAGGGGGACAGGGGGGGACAGATACGCAGTATTTT. Its protein is CSATGGQGGTDTQYF.

With regard to this clonotype: A read error is possible here, since a much larger clone lies one base away. V gene TRBV6-1 combines with J gene TRBJ2-3, with D possibly being TRBD1 (5 bases). CDR3 size: 12 residues. CDR1 MNHNS and CDR2 SASEGT come from the germline V gene. Trimming left V 10 bases short and J 1 base short, with 9 bases between. CDR3 nucleotide sequence: TGTGCCACCAGGGATGGCACAGATACGCAGTATTTT. This codes for CATRDGTDTQYF.

This clonotype was observed a handful of times. The chain combines TRBV27 with TRBJ1-5; 10 positions match TRBD1. CDR1 is MNHEY, CDR2 SMNVEV, per germline (reference sequence). J was trimmed by 0 bases and V by 5 bases; bases with no gene match: 7. The CDR3 totals 17 residues. The CDR3 spells CASSRGTGAYSNQPQHF. In nucleotides, the CDR3 is TGTGCCAGCAGTCGGGGGACAGGGGCGTATAGCAATCAGCCCCAGCATTTT.

The chain has TRBV29-1 and TRBJ2-7, with a weak D call TRBD1 (6 bases). The CDR3 covers 12 residues. From germline, CDR1 is SQVTM and CDR2 ANQGSEA. Trimming removed 4 bases at V and 7 bases at J, with 14 bases between. The CDR3 reads CSVAQGYNEQYF. DNA for the CDR3: TGCAGCGTTGCGCAGGGGTACAATGAGCAGTACTTC.

The chain recombines TRBV20-1 with TRBJ2-7; no clear D gene. Germline assignment: CDR1 DFQATT and CDR2 SNEGSKA (reference sequence). Trimming cost V 3 bases and J 7 bases, with 16 bases left between them. The CDR3 covers 13 residues. CDR3: CSARGSPYNEQYF. The CDR3 bases are TGCAGTGCTAGGGGCTCCCCATACAATGAGCAGTACTTC.

This sequence joins TRBV7-2 and TRBJ2-2; D possibly corresponds to TRBD2 (5 bases). The CDR3 is 15 residues long. Looked up from germline, CDR1 is SGHTA and CDR2 is FQGNSA. V lost 3 bases and J lost 5, with 13 bases in between. CDR3 DNA sequence: TGTGCCAGCAGCTTCAAATTCGGCGGGACCGGGGAGCTGTTTTTT. It specifies CASSFKFGGTGELFF.

The CDR3 protein is CASTLQRGADTQYF. CDR3 in DNA: TGTGCCAGCACCCTACAGAGGGGGGCCGATACGCAGTATTTT. The chain is built from TRBV27 and TRBJ2-3; D is perhaps TRBD1 or TRBD2 (6 bases each). The CDR3 loop spans 14 amino acids. V lost 7 bases, J lost 6 bases, and 17 bases lay in between. Germline CDR1 and CDR2: MNHEY and SMNVEV (reference sequence).

The chain recombines TRBV20-1 with TRBJ2-2; 8 bases match TRBD2. V shed 7 bases and J 7 bases; nucleotides not matched to a gene: 8. CDR3 length equals 13 residues. Per germline, CDR1 DFQATT and CDR2 SNEGSKA (reference sequence). CDR3 nucleotide sequence: TGCAGTGTTTCCGGGAGGGCCGGCGGGGAGCTGTTTTTT. This sequence encodes CSVSGRAGGELFF.